This passage covers 13 T cell receptor beta chains from one sample sequenced in a study of OX40 agonist ivuxolimab in advanced cancers. Here immunoSEQ multiplex PCR was the method, and the copy in TCRdb shows in-frame clones only, minus some. The data hold 85,000 to 95,000 clones, with approximately 89% observed a single time. The starting material was CD4+ or CD8+ T cells sorted from blood, obtained in a trial of the OX40 agonist ivuxolimab. The receptors come from an adult with an advanced solid tumor such as melanoma, head and neck, liver or kidney cancer.

The J gene is TRBJ2-3, the V gene TRBV19; 7 bases match TRBD1. Germline CDR1 and CDR2: LNHDA and SQIVND (reference sequence). The CDR3 runs to 16 residues. Trimming took 4 bases from V and 4 from J; bases not matched to a gene: 11. The CDR3 here is CASSTTPIQGPDTQYF. The DNA for the CDR3 is TGTGCCAGTAGTACAACCCCCATACAGGGGCCAGATACGCAGTATTTT.

CDR3 region: CASSLVLESWVEQFF. The DNA for the CDR3 is TGCGCCAGCAGCTTGGTTCTAGAATCGTGGGTTGAGCAGTTCTTC. The V and J genes are TRBV5-1 and TRBJ2-1; D not resolved. CDR1 SGHRS and CDR2 YFSETQ come from the germline V gene. This CDR3 has 15 residues. V lost 0 bases to trimming and J lost 9 bases, with 16 bases between them.

V usage is TRBV2 and J usage is TRBJ1-6, with 12 bases aligning to TRBD1. Unmatched junction bases numbered 13, after V lost 8 bases and J lost 8 bases. Germline CDR1 reads SNHLY; CDR2 reads FYNNEI. This CDR3 is built from 17 residues. In DNA form, the CDR3 reads TGTGCCAGCCTTCCCGGGACAGGGGGCGAGTTCGATTCACCCCTCCACTTT. This gives the protein CASLPGTGGEFDSPLHF.

The chain employs TRBV7-9 and TRBJ1-4; 7 positions agree with TRBD1. This CDR3 region has 13 residues. CDR1 and CDR2 from the germline V gene are SEHNR and FQNEAQ (reference sequence). V lost 4 bases, J lost 9 bases, and 5 bases stayed unmatched. The CDR3 reads CASSSGQHQKLFF. In DNA form, the CDR3 reads TGTGCCAGCAGCTCGGGACAGCACCAAAAACTGTTTTTT.

The chain uses TRBV4-2 and TRBJ1-1; 10 bases match TRBD1. This CDR3 is 14 amino acids long. With 1 base clipped from V and 6 bases from J, the junction kept 2 bases outside the gene matches. Germline values: CDR1 LGHNA, CDR2 YNFKEQ. DNA for the CDR3: TGTGCCAGCAGCCAAGTTGGACAGGGGGCTGAAGCTTTCTTT. Translating it yields CASSQVGQGAEAFF.

The chain has TRBV9 and TRBJ2-2; D is unresolved. Germline-derived CDR1 and CDR2 are SGDLS and YYNGEE. This CDR3 contains 14 residues. Trimming shortened V by 2 bases and J by 2 bases, and 7 bases separated the two germline ends. CDR3 sequence: CASSVGPNTGELFF. The DNA of the CDR3 is TGTGCCAGCAGCGTCGGGCCTAACACCGGGGAGCTGTTTTTT.

This clone was found once. The chain uses TRBV5-4 and TRBJ2-1, with D perhaps TRBD1 or TRBD2 (7 bases each). The V gene lost 4 bases and the J gene lost 2 bases, with 22 bases spanning the gap. Germline values: CDR1 SGHNT, CDR2 YYREEE (reference sequence). The CDR3 totals 18 residues. CDR3 protein: CASSPGGIAGSTYNEQFF. CDR3 DNA sequence: TGTGCCAGCAGCCCAGGGGGGATAGCGGGTTCAACCTACAATGAGCAGTTCTTC.

The V gene is TRBV7-9, the J gene TRBJ2-5; no definite D call. This CDR3 comprises 11 residues. Trimming stripped 5 bases from V and 5 bases from J, with 6 bases between. Per the germline V gene, CDR1 is SEHNR and CDR2 is FQNEAQ (reference sequence). The CDR3 nucleotides read TGTGCCAGCAGCCCCGTTGAGACCCAGTACTTC. As protein: CASSPVETQYF.

Written as DNA, the CDR3 is TGTGCCAGCAGCTTCAGCGGGGGGGTTTACGAGCAGTACTTC. This gives the protein CASSFSGGVYEQYF. The chain couples TRBV5-4 to TRBJ2-7, with 10 bases lining up with TRBD2. V gave up 2 bases and J gave up 4 bases; unmatched junction bases: 3. The CDR3 contains 14 residues. The germline gives CDR1 SGHNT, CDR2 YYREEE (reference sequence).

V is TRBV10-3 and J is TRBJ2-1, with 11 nucleotides matching TRBD2. CDR1 and CDR2 (germline): ENHRY, SYGVKD. The CDR3 consists of 17 residues. Germline trimming cut 2 bases from V and 2 bases from J; bases unmatched to any gene: 5. This CDR3 is CAISEIKLAGAYNEQFF. The CDR3 DNA reads as TGTGCCATCAGTGAGATAAAACTAGCGGGGGCCTACAATGAGCAGTTCTTC.

This chain joins TRBV30 and TRBJ2-1; D is undetermined. V was trimmed by 5 bases and J by 2 bases, leaving 13 bases between them. The CDR3 totals 14 residues. Germline-derived CDR1 and CDR2 are GTSNPN and SVGIG (reference sequence). This CDR3 reads CAWDSGPPYNEQFF. CDR3 in DNA: TGTGCCTGGGATTCCGGGCCCCCCTACAATGAGCAGTTCTTC.

This chain joins TRBV5-4 and TRBJ2-1, with D maybe TRBD2 (6 bases). Trimming removed 3 bases at V and 0 bases at J, with 10 bases between. The germline CDR1 and CDR2 sequences are SGHNT and YYREEE (reference sequence). The CDR3 length is 15 residues. The CDR3 loop is CASSYSGGSYNEQFF. Here the CDR3 DNA reads TGTGCCAGCAGCTACTCCGGGGGCTCCTACAATGAGCAGTTCTTC.

J is TRBJ1-1 and V is TRBV28; 8 bases map to TRBD1. J lost 3 bases, V lost 1 base, and 4 bases had no gene match. The CDR3 loop spans 15 amino acids. The V gene's germline CDR1 is MDHEN and CDR2 SYDVKM. The CDR3 DNA follows: TGTGCCAGCAGTTTATCCACAGGGGGAGACACTGAAGCTTTCTTT. Translation gives CASSLSTGGDTEAFF.